Given below is one TCR beta chain in context. Its antigen is unknown. The PCR had 60 Vbeta and 13 Jbeta primers. Clones were sequenced by immunoSEQ multiplex PCR, and TCRdb holds only the in-frame ones, with some missing. The sample has 130,000 or so clones; almost 85% are singletons. This entry is derived from a study of cytomegalovirus exposure and HLA in healthy donors. The overall study: An early data release held approximately 85 million unique TCRs from HLA-typed donors.

The study, taken as a whole, reports: TCR beta sequences reportedly predicted the HLA-A and HLA-B alleles of most subjects accurately. The authors judged a highly shared variant cluster likely a sequencing artifact.

Sequenced input: PBMCs. This TCR was sampled from a man between 18 and 35 years old in good health and CMV-seropositive.

Here the CDR3 reads CASRPRTRGTEAFF. The CDR3 DNA reads TGTGCCAGCAGACCCCGGACCAGGGGCACTGAAGCTTTCTTT. V is TRBV2 and J is TRBJ1-1; TRBD1 is a possible D gene (6 bases). The CDR3 spans 14 residues. CDR1 and CDR2 (germline): SNHLY, FYNNEI. Trimming took 6 bases from V and 4 from J, leaving 15 bases between them.